This TCR beta chain appears in the sequencing data of a study of tissue T cells after allogeneic stem cell transplantation. Data came from immunoSEQ multiplex PCR; TCRdb stores just in-frame clones and leaves some out. Of 20,000 to 25,000 clones in the sample, around 70% were seen once. Regarding this clone: Germline and genes: mouse. The read stops 1 residue short of the end of the CDR3; the missing end is completed from the germline J gene.

Looked up from germline, CDR1 is GFQATS and CDR2 is STVNSAI. V shed 2 bases and J 0 bases; nucleotides not matched to a gene: 6. The CDR3 runs 17 residues. The TCR originated in a female BALB/c mouse in good health. The mice in this strain carry MHC haplotype H2-d. Specimen: blood. V is TRBV20 and J is TRBJ1-3, with TRBD1 matching 11 bases. CDR3 DNA, as far as it was read: TGTGGTGCTAGGAGGGGGGACAGGGGGTATTCTGGAAATACGCTCTAT. Residues: CGARRGDRGYSGNTLY. The CDR3 in full is CGARRGDRGYSGNTLYF.